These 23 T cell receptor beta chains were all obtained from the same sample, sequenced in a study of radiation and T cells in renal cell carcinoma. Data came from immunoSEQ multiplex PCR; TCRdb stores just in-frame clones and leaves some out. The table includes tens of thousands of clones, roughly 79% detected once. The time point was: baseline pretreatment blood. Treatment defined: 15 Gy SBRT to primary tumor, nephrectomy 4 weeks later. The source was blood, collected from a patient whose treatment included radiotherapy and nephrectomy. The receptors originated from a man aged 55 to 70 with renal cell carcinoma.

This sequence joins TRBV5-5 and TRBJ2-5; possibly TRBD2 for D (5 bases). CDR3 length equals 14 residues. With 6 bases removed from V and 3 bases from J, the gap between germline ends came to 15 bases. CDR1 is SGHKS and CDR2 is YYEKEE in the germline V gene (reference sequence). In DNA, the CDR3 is TGTGCCAGCACCCTCTCGAGCGGAGAAGAGACCCAGTACTTC. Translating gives CASTLSSGEETQYF.

This chain's CDR3 is CASGLSRDYSYEQYV. The CDR3 coding sequence is TGTGCTAGTGGTTTGTCCCGGGACTACTCCTACGAGCAGTACGTC. The genes are TRBV12-5 and TRBJ2-7, with 7 bases fitting TRBD2. The trim removed 2 bases at V and 0 bases at J, leaving 4 bases unmatched. The CDR3 runs to 15 residues. The germline V gene has CDR1 LGHNT and CDR2 FRNRAP.

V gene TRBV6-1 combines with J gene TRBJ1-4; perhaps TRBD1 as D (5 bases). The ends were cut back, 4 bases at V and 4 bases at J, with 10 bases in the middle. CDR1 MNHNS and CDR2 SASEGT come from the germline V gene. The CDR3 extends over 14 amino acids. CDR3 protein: CASSGGPSNEKLFF. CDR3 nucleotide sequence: TGTGCCAGCAGTGGGGGACCGAGTAATGAAAAACTGTTTTTT.

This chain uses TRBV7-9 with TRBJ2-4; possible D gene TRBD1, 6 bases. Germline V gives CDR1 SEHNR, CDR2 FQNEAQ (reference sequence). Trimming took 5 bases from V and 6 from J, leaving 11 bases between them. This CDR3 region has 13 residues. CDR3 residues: CASSARGGNIQYF. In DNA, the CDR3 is TGTGCCAGCAGCGCTCGAGGGGGAAACATTCAGTACTTC.

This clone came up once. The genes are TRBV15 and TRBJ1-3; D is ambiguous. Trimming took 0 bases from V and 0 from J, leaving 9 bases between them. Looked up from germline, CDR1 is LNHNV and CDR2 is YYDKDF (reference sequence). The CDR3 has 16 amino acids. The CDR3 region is CATSRDYQDSGNTIYF. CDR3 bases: TGTGCCACCAGCAGAGATTATCAGGACTCTGGAAACACCATATATTTT.

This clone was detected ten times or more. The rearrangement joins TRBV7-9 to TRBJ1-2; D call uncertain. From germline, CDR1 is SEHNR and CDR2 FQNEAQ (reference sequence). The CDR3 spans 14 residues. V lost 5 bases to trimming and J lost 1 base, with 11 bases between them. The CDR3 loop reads CASSELGDNYGYTF. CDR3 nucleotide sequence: TGTGCCAGCAGCGAGCTCGGGGATAACTATGGCTACACCTTC.

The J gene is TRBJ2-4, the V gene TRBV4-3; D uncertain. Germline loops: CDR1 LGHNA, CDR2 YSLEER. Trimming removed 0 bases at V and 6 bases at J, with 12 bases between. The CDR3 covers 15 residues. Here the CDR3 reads CASSQDTSVSNIQYF. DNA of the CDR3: TGCGCCAGCAGCCAAGACACCAGTGTTTCAAACATTCAGTACTTC.

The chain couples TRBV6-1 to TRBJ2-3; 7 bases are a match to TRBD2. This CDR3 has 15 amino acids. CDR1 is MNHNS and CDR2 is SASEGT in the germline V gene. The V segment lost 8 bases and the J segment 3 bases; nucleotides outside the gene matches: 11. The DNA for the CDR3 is TGTGCCAGCGGGCCCTTCGGGGGGAGGACAGATACGCAGTATTTT. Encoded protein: CASGPFGGRTDTQYF.

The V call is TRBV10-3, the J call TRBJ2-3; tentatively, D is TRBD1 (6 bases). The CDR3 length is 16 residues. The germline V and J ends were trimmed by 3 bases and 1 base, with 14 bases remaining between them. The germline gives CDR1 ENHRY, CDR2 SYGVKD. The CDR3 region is CAISEPGVQGTDTQYF. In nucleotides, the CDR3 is TGTGCCATCAGTGAACCAGGGGTCCAAGGCACAGATACGCAGTATTTT.

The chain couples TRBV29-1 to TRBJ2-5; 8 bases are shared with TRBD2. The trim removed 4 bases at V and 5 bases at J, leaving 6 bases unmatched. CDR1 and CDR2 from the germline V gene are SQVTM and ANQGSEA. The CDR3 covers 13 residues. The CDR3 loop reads CSVVLAVAETQYF. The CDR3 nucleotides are TGCAGCGTTGTACTAGCGGTAGCGGAGACCCAGTACTTC. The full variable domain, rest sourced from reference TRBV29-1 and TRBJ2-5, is SAVISQKPSRDICQRGTSLTIQCQVDSQVTMMFWYRQQPGQSLTLIATANQGSEATYESGFVIDKFPISRPNLTFSTLTVSNMSPEDSSIYLCSVVLAVAETQYFGPGTRLLVL.

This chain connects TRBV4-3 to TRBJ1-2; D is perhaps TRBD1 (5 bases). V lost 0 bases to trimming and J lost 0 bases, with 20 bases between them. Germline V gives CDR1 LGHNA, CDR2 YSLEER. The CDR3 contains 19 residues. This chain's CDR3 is CASSQESRGAVSANYGYTF. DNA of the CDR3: TGCGCCAGCAGCCAAGAATCTCGAGGGGCAGTATCCGCTAACTATGGCTACACCTTC.

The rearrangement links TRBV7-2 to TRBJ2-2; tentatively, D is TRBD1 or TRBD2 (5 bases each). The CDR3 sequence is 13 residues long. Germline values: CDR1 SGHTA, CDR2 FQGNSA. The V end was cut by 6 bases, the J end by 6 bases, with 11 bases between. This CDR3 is CASREGTAGELFF. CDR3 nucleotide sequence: TGTGCCAGCAGGGAAGGGACGGCCGGGGAGCTGTTTTTT.

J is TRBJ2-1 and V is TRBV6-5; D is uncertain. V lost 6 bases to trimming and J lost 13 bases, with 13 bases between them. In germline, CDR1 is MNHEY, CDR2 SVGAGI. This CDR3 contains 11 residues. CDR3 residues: CASRLLDHQFF. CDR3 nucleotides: TGTGCCAGCAGGCTCTTAGACCATCAGTTCTTC.

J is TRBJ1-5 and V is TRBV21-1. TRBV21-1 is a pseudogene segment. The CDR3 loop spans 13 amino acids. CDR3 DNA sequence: TGTGCCAGCAGCGAGCGACCTAATCAGCCCCAGCATTTT. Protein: CASSERPNQPQHF.

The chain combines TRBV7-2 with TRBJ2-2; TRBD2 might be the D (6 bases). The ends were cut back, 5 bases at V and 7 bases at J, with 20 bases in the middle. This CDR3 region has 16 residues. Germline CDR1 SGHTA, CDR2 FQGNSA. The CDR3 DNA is TGTGCCAGCAGCCCCCCCGGGACGGGAGTTCTCGGGGAGCTGTTTTTT. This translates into CASSPPGTGVLGELFF.

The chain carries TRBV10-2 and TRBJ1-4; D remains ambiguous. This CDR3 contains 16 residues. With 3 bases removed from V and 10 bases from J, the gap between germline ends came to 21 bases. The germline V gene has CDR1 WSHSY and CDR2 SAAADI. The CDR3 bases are TGCGCCAGCAGTGATGGGGTCGGTACGGGATTAGGAAAACTGTTTTTT. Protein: CASSDGVGTGLGKLFF.

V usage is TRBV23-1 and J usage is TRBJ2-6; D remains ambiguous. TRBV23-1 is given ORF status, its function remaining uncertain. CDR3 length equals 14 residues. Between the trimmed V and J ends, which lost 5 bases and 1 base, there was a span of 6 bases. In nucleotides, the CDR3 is TGCGCCAGCAGTTCATCGTCTGGGGCCAACGTCCTGACTTTC. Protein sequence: CASSSSSGANVLTF.

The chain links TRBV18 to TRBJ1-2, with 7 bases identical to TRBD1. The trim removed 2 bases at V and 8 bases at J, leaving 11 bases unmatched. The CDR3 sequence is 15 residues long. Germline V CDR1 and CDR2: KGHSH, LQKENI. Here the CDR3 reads CASSPGDRDPGGYTF. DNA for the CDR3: TGTGCCAGCTCACCAGGTGACAGGGATCCGGGCGGCTACACCTTC.

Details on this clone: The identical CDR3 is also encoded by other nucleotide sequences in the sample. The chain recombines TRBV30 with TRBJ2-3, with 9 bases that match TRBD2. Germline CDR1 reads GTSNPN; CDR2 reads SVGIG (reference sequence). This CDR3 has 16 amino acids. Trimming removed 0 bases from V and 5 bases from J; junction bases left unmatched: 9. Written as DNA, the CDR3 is TGTGCCTGGAGTGTAGGGGCGGGGGGGCGTGTAGATACGCAGTATTTT. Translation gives CAWSVGAGGRVDTQYF.

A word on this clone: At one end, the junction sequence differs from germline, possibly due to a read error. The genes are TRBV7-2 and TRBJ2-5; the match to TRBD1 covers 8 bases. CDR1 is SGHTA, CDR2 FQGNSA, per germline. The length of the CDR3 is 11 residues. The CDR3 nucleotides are TGTGCCAGCAGCCCCGCCGGACAGGGCAACTTC. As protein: CASSPAGQGNF.

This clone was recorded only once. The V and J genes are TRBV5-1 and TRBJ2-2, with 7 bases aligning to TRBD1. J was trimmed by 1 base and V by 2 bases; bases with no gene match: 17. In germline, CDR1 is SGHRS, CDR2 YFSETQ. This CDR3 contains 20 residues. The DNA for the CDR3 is TGCGCCAGCAGCTTAAAACCGGGACAGACCATGTTATTGAACACCGGGGAGCTGTTTTTT. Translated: CASSLKPGQTMLLNTGELFF.

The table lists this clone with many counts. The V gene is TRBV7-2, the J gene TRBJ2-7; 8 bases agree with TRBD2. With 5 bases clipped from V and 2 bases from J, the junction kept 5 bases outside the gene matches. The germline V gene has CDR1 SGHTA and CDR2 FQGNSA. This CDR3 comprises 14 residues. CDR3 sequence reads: CASSPSGGPYEQYF. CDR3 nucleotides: TGTGCCAGCAGCCCCAGCGGGGGCCCCTACGAGCAGTACTTC.

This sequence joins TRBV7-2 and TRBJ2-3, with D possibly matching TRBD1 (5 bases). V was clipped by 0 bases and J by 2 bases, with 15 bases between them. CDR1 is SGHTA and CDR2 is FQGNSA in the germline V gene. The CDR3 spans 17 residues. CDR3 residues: CASSLAGQGVHTDTQYF. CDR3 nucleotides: TGTGCCAGCAGCTTAGCTGGGCAGGGCGTACACACAGATACGCAGTATTTT.